Presented here are 18 T cell receptor beta chains from one specimen sequenced in a study of blood T cell repertoires in COVID-19. Profiling relied on immunoSEQ multiplex PCR, and the TCRdb table lists in-frame clones only, not all of them. The top ten clones hold more than 6.5% of a sample with roughly 7,800 clones, almost 90% of them seen once. Material for sequencing was peripheral blood. These receptors originate from a woman aged 45-65 years with active or convalescent COVID-19.

The chain links TRBV18 to TRBJ2-7; possible D gene TRBD1, 6 bases. The V gene's germline CDR1 is KGHSH and CDR2 LQKENI. Trimming cost V 3 bases and J 13 bases, with 28 bases left between them. There are 16 residues in the CDR3. The CDR3 region has the DNA TGTGCCAGCTCACCTGCTTCCACGGACAGTTTAGTACCCCTTTACTTC. Protein sequence: CASSPASTDSLVPLYF.

This rearrangement joins TRBV7-3 to TRBJ2-2; the D gene is possibly TRBD2 (5 bases). CDR1 is SGHTA, CDR2 FQGTGA, per germline. The CDR3 runs 16 residues. Trimming left V 3 bases short and J 5 bases short, with 16 bases between. The CDR3 DNA is TGTGCCAGCAGCTTTTGGGGTCGGGGTGAAACCGGGGAGCTGTTTTTT. Translation gives CASSFWGRGETGELFF. The whole variable domain, filled in from reference TRBV7-3 and TRBJ2-2, reads GAGVSQTPSNKVTEKGKYVELRCDPISGHTALYWYRQSLGQGPEFLIYFQGTGAADDSGLPNDRFFAVRPEGSVSTLKIQRTERGDSAVYLCASSFWGRGETGELFFGEGSRLTVL.

The table lists this clone with a count of one. The V and J genes are TRBV28 and TRBJ1-2; 11 positions match TRBD1. The V and J ends lost 5 bases and 3 bases, in that order; junction bases with no gene match: 8. The CDR3 runs 16 residues. Germline CDR1 MDHEN, CDR2 SYDVKM. The CDR3 DNA reads as TGTGCCAGCAGTAGTAGCCGGGACAGGGGGGACTATGGCTACACCTTC. This gives the protein CASSSSRDRGDYGYTF.

The chain couples TRBV6-5 to TRBJ2-2; D possibly corresponds to TRBD2 (5 bases). CDR3 length equals 14 residues. The germline V gene encodes CDR1 MNHEY and CDR2 SVGAGI. With 6 bases removed from V and 6 bases from J, the gap between germline ends came to 14 bases. The CDR3 coding sequence is TGTGCCAGCAGACTAGACGGTGCCCCCGGGGAGCTGTTTTTT. This sequence encodes CASRLDGAPGELFF.

The V gene is TRBV28, the J gene TRBJ2-2, with TRBD1 matching over 7 bases. This CDR3 contains 16 residues. The germline gives CDR1 MDHEN, CDR2 SYDVKM. V trimming: 5 bases; J trimming: 1 base; junction bases outside the gene matches: 7. CDR3 region: CASSTPGTVNTGELFF. The CDR3 DNA reads TGTGCCAGCAGTACACCCGGGACAGTGAACACCGGGGAGCTGTTTTTT.

This rearrangement joins TRBV6-5 to TRBJ1-3; 7 bases line up with TRBD1. Germline lookup yields CDR1 MNHEY and CDR2 SVGAGI. The trim removed 4 bases at V and 5 bases at J, leaving 8 bases unmatched. The CDR3 is 15 amino acids. CDR3 amino acids: CASSSGTAQRNTIYF. DNA for the CDR3: TGTGCCAGCAGTTCCGGGACAGCGCAAAGAAACACCATATATTTT.

The chain links TRBV19 to TRBJ1-2; TRBD1 matches 9 bases. J lost 4 bases, V lost 7 bases, and 4 bases had no gene match. The CDR3 spans 13 residues. Germline V gene data show CDR1 as LNHDA and CDR2 as SQIVND (reference sequence). DNA for the CDR3: TGTGCCAGTACCCTGACAGGGGGCTATGGCTACACCTTC. It encodes CASTLTGGYGYTF.

The chain recombines TRBV6-5 with TRBJ1-1; D unclear. The length of the CDR3 is 13 residues. Trimming took 4 bases from V and 3 from J, leaving 9 bases between them. Germline V gene data show CDR1 as MNHEY and CDR2 as SVGAGI. This CDR3 reads CASSSVRDTEAFF. The CDR3 DNA follows: TGTGCCAGCAGTTCCGTTAGAGACACTGAAGCTTTCTTT.

The genes are TRBV11-3 and TRBJ2-7; 10 nucleotides agree with TRBD1. Germline CDR1 and CDR2: SGHNT and YENEEA. Unmatched junction bases numbered 11, after V lost 6 bases and J lost 6 bases. CDR3 length: 15 residues. The CDR3 DNA is TGTGCCAGCAGGGAGGTGGGACAGGGGCTCTCCGAGCAGTACTTC. It specifies CASREVGQGLSEQYF. The full variable domain, in which reference TRBV11-3 and TRBJ2-7 provide the parts outside the CDR3, is EAGVVQSPRYKIIEKKQPVAFWCNPISGHNTLYWYLQNLGQGPELLIRYENEEAVDDSQLPKDRFSAERLKGVDSTLKIQPAELGDSAVYLCASREVGQGLSEQYFGPGTRLTVT.

The V gene is TRBV5-1, the J gene TRBJ2-3, with TRBD1 matching 11 bases. This CDR3 comprises 17 residues. Germline CDR1 and CDR2: SGHRS and YFSETQ. The V segment lost 3 bases and the J segment 3 bases; nucleotides outside the gene matches: 9. CDR3 protein: CASSWTLGTGGTDTQYF. The CDR3, as DNA: TGCGCCAGCAGCTGGACCCTCGGGACAGGGGGGACAGATACGCAGTATTTT. The variable domain in full, with the rest retrieved from reference TRBV5-1 and TRBJ2-3, is KAGVTQTPRYLIKTRGQQVTLSCSPISGHRSVSWYQQTPGQGLQFLFEYFSETQRNKGNFPGRFSGRQFSNSRSEMNVSTLELGDSALYLCASSWTLGTGGTDTQYFGPGTRLTVL.

The rearrangement joins TRBV6-2 or TRBV6-3 to TRBJ2-7; TRBD1 matches at 12 bases. The CDR3 runs 14 residues. V dropped 5 bases and J dropped 4; count of bases not matched to a gene: 3. Germline CDR1 is MNHEY and CDR2 is SVGEGT. The CDR3, as DNA: TGTGCCAGCAGTCCGGGACAGGGGGCATACGAGCAGTACTTC. The encoded protein is CASSPGQGAYEQYF.

CDR3 coding DNA: TGTGCCAGCAGCCCATGGGGACTTGAAAACATTCAGTACTTC. This encodes CASSPWGLENIQYF. This sequence joins TRBV5-4 and TRBJ2-4, with D perhaps TRBD2 (6 bases). This CDR3 region has 14 residues. CDR1 is SGHNT and CDR2 is YYREEE in the germline V gene (reference sequence). Trimming removed 4 bases from V and 5 bases from J, with 13 bases in between.

The rearrangement joins TRBV28 to TRBJ1-2, with 9 positions matching TRBD1. The CDR3 contains 15 residues. The V segment lost 10 bases and the J segment 3 bases; nucleotides outside the gene matches: 12. Germline V lookup: CDR1 MDHEN, CDR2 SYDVKM. The CDR3 loop reads CAIQGGQGRYYGYTF. The CDR3 coding sequence is TGTGCCATTCAAGGAGGACAGGGGCGATACTATGGCTACACCTTC.

The chain recombines TRBV5-4 with TRBJ2-7; 8 bases align to TRBD1. CDR1 and CDR2 (germline): SGHNT, YYREEE (reference sequence). The CDR3 totals 15 residues. V lost 4 bases and J lost 3; bases outside the gene matches: 9. The CDR3 loop is CASSGSRDRGYEQYF. The CDR3 DNA sequence: TGTGCCAGCAGCGGGAGTCGCGACAGGGGCTACGAGCAGTACTTC.

V and J are TRBV5-1 and TRBJ1-2; TRBD1 agrees at 9 bases. Germline lookup yields CDR1 SGHRS and CDR2 YFSETQ. The CDR3 extends over 14 amino acids. The trim removed 3 bases at V and 1 base at J, leaving 1 base unmatched. The CDR3 region has the DNA TGCGCCAGCAGCTGGACAGGGGATAACTATGGCTACACCTTC. Its protein is CASSWTGDNYGYTF.

CDR3 residues: CASSLDSPQYF. CDR3 bases: TGTGCCAGCAGCTTGGACAGCCCGCAGTACTTC. The V call is TRBV5-5, the J call TRBJ2-7; D is unclear. The CDR3 has 11 amino acids. The V and J ends lost 0 bases and 9 bases respectively, with 7 bases between them. Germline CDR1 reads SGHKS; CDR2 reads YYEKEE (reference sequence).

This chain links TRBV10-3 with TRBJ2-7; 8 bases line up with TRBD2. Germline V gene sequence: CDR1 ENHRY, CDR2 SYGVKD. The CDR3 contains 15 residues. The V gene end was trimmed by 3 bases and the J gene end by 6 bases; junction bases not matched to a gene: 10. The CDR3 here is CAISEGSSGSGEQYF. Written as DNA, the CDR3 is TGTGCCATCAGTGAAGGATCTAGCGGGTCGGGCGAGCAGTACTTC.

The gene calls are TRBV27 and TRBJ1-1; D is perhaps TRBD1 (5 bases). CDR1 and CDR2 from the germline V gene are MNHEY and SMNVEV (reference sequence). The length of the CDR3 is 15 residues. The germline V and J ends were trimmed by 6 bases and 0 bases, with 14 bases remaining between them. CDR3 loop: CASRQTLTVNTEAFF. In DNA form, the CDR3 reads TGTGCCAGCAGACAAACGTTGACAGTGAACACTGAAGCTTTCTTT.